Below, 2 T cell receptor beta chains from the same sample are listed, as sequenced in a study of blood T cells in healthy people across ages. It was with a sample-barcoded 5' primer and a J-beta primer mix that a second PCR of about 7 to 12 cycles was run. TCRdb re-derived calls from the 5' RACE reads in MiXCR, one entry per CDR3 protein. Of around 2 million distinct CDR3 sequences in the sample, about 39% were seen once. The sequencing sample was made of blood. All receptors come from a human donor in good health.

To note about this clonotype: The junction departs from the called germline gene at one end, perhaps through a read error. The chain carries TRBV6-1 and TRBJ2-1; TRBD2 is a possible D gene (5 bases). Germline V gene data show CDR1 as MNHNS and CDR2 as SASEGT. The CDR3 runs 15 residues. The CDR3 DNA reads TGTGCCAGCAGTGTGGGCGGGTTCCCCTACGATGAGCAGTTCTTC. This codes for CASSVGGFPYDEQFF.

The DNA of the CDR3 is TGTGCCACCAGTGATTCCGACAGGGGGAGAGGTGACACTGAAGCTTTCTTT. Translating gives CATSDSDRGRGDTEAFF. The chain recombines TRBV24-1 with TRBJ1-1, with 9 bases lining up with TRBD1. The V gene end was trimmed by 2 bases and the J gene end by 3 bases; junction bases not matched to a gene: 9. Germline CDR1 and CDR2: KGHDR and SFDVKD. The CDR3 extends over 17 amino acids.